This T cell receptor beta chain was observed in a study of PD-1 blockade in classical Hodgkin lymphoma. Study results and caveats: Unlike CD8+ TCR diversity, which did not rise significantly by C4D1, CD4+ TCR diversity did. Newly diagnosed patients had diversity similar to the baseline diversity of complete responders. With respect to the repertoire differences, their causes, possibly disease activity or prior therapy, remain undefined.

Concerning this clone itself: Its antigen is unidentified.

With V trimmed by 6 bases and J by 1 base, 4 bases remained unmatched. The CDR3 length is 15 residues. The germline gives CDR1 MDHEN, CDR2 SYDVKM. All patients relapsed after autologous stem cell transplantation, and brentuximab vedotin exposure varied. Some clones are missing from TCRdb's copy, which holds only in-frame ones; the method was immunoSEQ multiplex PCR. The sample shows about 58,000 clones, approximately 90% of them seen only once. This receptor was taken from a human donor with classical Hodgkin lymphoma. Sample: peripheral blood mononuclear cells (PBMCs), taken before the second cycle of nivolumab. The genes are TRBV28 and TRBJ2-2; 8 positions agree with TRBD1. CDR3 region: CASRSDRGNTGELFF. CDR3 nucleotide sequence: TGTGCCAGCAGGTCCGACAGGGGGAACACCGGGGAGCTGTTTTTT.